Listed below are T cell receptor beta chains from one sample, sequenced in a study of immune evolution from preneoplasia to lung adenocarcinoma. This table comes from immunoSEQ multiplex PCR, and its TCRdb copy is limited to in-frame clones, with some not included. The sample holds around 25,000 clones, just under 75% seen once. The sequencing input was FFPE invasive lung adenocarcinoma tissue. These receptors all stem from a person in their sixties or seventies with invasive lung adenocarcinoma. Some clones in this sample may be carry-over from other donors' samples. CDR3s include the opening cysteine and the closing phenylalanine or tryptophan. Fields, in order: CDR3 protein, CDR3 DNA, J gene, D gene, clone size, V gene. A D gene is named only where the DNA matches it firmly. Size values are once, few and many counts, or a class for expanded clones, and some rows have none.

CDR3 protein: CASGSPDGAPSSYYGYTF; CDR3 DNA: TGTGCTAGTGGTTCCCCCGATGGAGCACCTTCCTCTTACTATGGCTACACCTTC; J gene: TRBJ1-2; D gene: -; clone size: -; V gene: TRBV12-5
CDR3 protein: CASSPGQVSYNEQLF; CDR3 DNA: TGCGCCAGCAGCCCAGGACAGGTCTCCTACAATGAGCAGCTCTTC; J gene: TRBJ2-1; D gene: TRBD1; clone size: -; V gene: TRBV5-1
CDR3 protein: CASSEARGYYNEQFF; CDR3 DNA: TGTGCCAGCAGTGAAGCGAGGGGGTACTACAATGAGCAGTTCTTC; J gene: TRBJ2-1; D gene: -; clone size: -; V gene: TRBV6-1
CDR3 protein: CASSPDGSYNEQFF; CDR3 DNA: TGTGCCAGCTCACCGGACGGGTCCTACAATGAGCAGTTCTTC; J gene: TRBJ2-1; D gene: -; clone size: -; V gene: TRBV18
CDR3 protein: CASSLVGTEETQYF; CDR3 DNA: TGTGCCAGCAGCTTAGTTGGGACAGAAGAGACCCAGTACTTC; J gene: TRBJ2-5; D gene: TRBD1; clone size: -; V gene: TRBV7-9
CDR3 protein: CASSLGQGAEKLFF; CDR3 DNA: TGTGCCAGCAGCTTGGGACAGGGGGCAGAAAAACTGTTTTTT; J gene: TRBJ1-4; D gene: TRBD1; clone size: -; V gene: TRBV11-1
CDR3 protein: CASSQTSVPYEQYF; CDR3 DNA: TGTGCCAGCAGTCAGACTAGCGTTCCCTACGAGCAGTACTTC; J gene: TRBJ2-7; D gene: TRBD2; clone size: -; V gene: TRBV7-9
CDR3 protein: CSVERTAGSGANVLTF; CDR3 DNA: TGCAGCGTTGAACGGACAGCGGGCTCTGGGGCCAACGTCCTGACTTTC; J gene: TRBJ2-6; D gene: -; clone size: -; V gene: TRBV29-1
CDR3 protein: CASGETTDTQYF; CDR3 DNA: TGCGCCAGCGGGGAGACCACAGATACGCAGTATTTT; J gene: TRBJ2-3; D gene: -; clone size: -; V gene: TRBV10-1
CDR3 protein: CASSETAPHSGNTIYF; CDR3 DNA: TGTGCCAGCAGTGAAACCGCACCTCACAGCGGAAACACCATATATTTT; J gene: TRBJ1-3; D gene: -; clone size: -; V gene: TRBV6-1
CDR3 protein: CASSYSPGTEAFF; CDR3 DNA: TGTGCCAGCAGTTACTCTCCGGGCACTGAAGCTTTCTTT; J gene: TRBJ1-1; D gene: -; clone size: -; V gene: TRBV6-5
CDR3 protein: CASSTTGVNTEAFF; CDR3 DNA: TGTGCCAGCAGCACTACAGGAGTGAACACTGAAGCTTTCTTT; J gene: TRBJ1-1; D gene: -; clone size: few; V gene: TRBV6-5
CDR3 protein: CASSLGQGSRVEQYF; CDR3 DNA: TGTGCCAGCAGCTTGGGACAGGGGAGCCGCGTAGAGCAGTACTTC; J gene: TRBJ2-7; D gene: TRBD1; clone size: few; V gene: TRBV4-2
CDR3 protein: CSGVRGETQYF; CDR3 DNA: TGCAGTGGGGTTAGGGGTGAGACCCAGTACTTC; J gene: TRBJ2-5; D gene: -; clone size: -; V gene: TRBV20-1
CDR3 protein: CASSRGPTAEYEQYF; CDR3 DNA: TGTGCCAGCAGCCGCGGACCGACGGCGGAATACGAGCAGTACTTC; J gene: TRBJ2-7; D gene: -; clone size: -; V gene: TRBV7-2
CDR3 protein: CASSRVISDPLFF; CDR3 DNA: TGTGCCAGCAGCCGCGTTATTTCGGACCCACTGTTTTTT; J gene: TRBJ1-4; D gene: -; clone size: -; V gene: TRBV11-2
CDR3 protein: CASSQVGVSYEQYF; CDR3 DNA: TGCGCCAGCAGCCAAGTCGGGGTGTCCTACGAGCAGTACTTC; J gene: TRBJ2-7; D gene: -; clone size: once; V gene: TRBV4-3